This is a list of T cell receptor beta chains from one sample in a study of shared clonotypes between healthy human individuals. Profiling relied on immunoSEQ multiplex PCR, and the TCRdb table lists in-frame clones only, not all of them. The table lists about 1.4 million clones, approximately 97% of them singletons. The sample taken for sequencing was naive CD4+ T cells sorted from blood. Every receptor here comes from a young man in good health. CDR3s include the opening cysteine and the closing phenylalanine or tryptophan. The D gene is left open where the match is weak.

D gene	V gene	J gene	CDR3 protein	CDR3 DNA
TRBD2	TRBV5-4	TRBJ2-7	CASSLPGLAGSYEQYF	TGTGCCAGCAGCTTGCCGGGACTAGCGGGATCCTACGAGCAGTACTTC
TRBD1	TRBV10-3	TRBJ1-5	CAISRDRVADTPQHF	TGTGCCATCAGCAGGGACAGGGTAGCTGATACGCCCCAGCATTTT
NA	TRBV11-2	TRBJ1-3	CASNTGNPGNTIYF	TGTGCCAGCAACACAGGGAATCCTGGAAACACCATATATTTT
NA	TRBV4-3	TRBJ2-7	CASSQDPLAYEQYF	TGCGCCAGCAGCCAAGACCCACTTGCCTACGAGCAGTACTTC
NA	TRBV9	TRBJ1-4	CASSAIGPNEKLFF	TGTGCCAGCAGCGCTATAGGACCTAATGAAAAACTGTTTTTT
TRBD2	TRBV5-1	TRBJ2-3	CASSLGLALFGDTQYF	TGCGCCAGCAGCTTGGGACTAGCACTCTTTGGGGATACGCAGTATTTT
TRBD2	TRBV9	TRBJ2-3	CASSVLAGAEDTQYF	TGTGCCAGCAGCGTCCTAGCGGGAGCTGAAGATACGCAGTATTTT
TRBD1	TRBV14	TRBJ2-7	CASSPTGYGYEQYF	TGTGCCAGCAGCCCGACAGGGTATGGGTACGAGCAGTACTTC
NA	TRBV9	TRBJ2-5	CASSRGGVETQYF	TGTGCCAGCAGCCGAGGGGGGGTAGAGACCCAGTACTTC
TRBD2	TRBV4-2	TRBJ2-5	CASSQDGGSGGQETQYF	TGTGCCAGCAGCCAAGACGGTGGTAGCGGGGGGCAAGAGACCCAGTACTTC
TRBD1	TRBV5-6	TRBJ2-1	CASSLLRQGVSNEQFF	TGTGCCAGCAGCTTACTAAGACAGGGGGTTTCCAATGAGCAGTTCTTC
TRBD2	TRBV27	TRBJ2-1	CASSPRASGVYNEQFF	TGTGCCAGCAGTCCACGGGCTAGCGGGGTTTACAATGAGCAGTTCTTC
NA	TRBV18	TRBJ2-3	CASSPTRDPTDTQYF	TGTGCCAGCTCACCAACCAGGGACCCCACAGATACGCAGTATTTT
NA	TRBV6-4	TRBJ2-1	CASSGGLDNEQFF	TGTGCCAGCAGCGGGGGGCTGGACAATGAGCAGTTCTTC
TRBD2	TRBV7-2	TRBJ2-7	CASSPRTSFSYEQYF	TGTGCCAGCAGCCCCAGGACTAGCTTCTCCTACGAGCAGTACTTC
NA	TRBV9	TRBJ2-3	CASSVEFATDTQYF	TGTGCCAGCAGCGTGGAGTTTGCTACAGATACGCAGTATTTT
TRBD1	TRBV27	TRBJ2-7	CASSLRTGGSYEQYF	TGTGCCAGCAGTCTTCGGACAGGGGGTTCCTACGAGCAGTACTTC
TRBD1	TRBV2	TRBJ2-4	CASSPGQGSLVTYF	TGTGCCAGCAGTCCAGGACAGGGGAGTTTAGTGACGTACTTC
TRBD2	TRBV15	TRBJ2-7	CATSRDPGTSGYPWQYF	TGTGCCACCAGCAGAGATCCCGGGACTAGCGGGTATCCTTGGCAGTACTTC
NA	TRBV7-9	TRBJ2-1	CASSLVTGGNNEQFF	TGTGCCAGCAGCTTAGTGACAGGAGGGAACAATGAGCAGTTCTTC
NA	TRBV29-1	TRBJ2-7	CSGLGGYEQYF	TGCAGCGGTCTGGGGGGTTACGAGCAGTACTTC
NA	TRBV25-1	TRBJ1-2	CASSDRHRLRF	TGTGCCAGCAGCGACAGGCATCGCCTTCGCTTC
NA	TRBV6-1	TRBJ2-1	CASSEQGYNEQFF	TGTGCCAGCAGTGAGCAGGGTTACAATGAGCAGTTCTTC
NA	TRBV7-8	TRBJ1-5	CASSRTLENQPQHF	TGTGCCAGCAGCCGGACACTCGAAAATCAGCCCCAGCATTTT
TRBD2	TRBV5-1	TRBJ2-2	CASSSGGPHTGELFF	TGCGCCAGCAGCTCGGGAGGACCTCACACCGGGGAGCTGTTTTTT
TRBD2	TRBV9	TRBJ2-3	CASSFAAGRNTDTQYF	TGTGCCAGCAGCTTTGCAGCGGGAAGGAACACAGATACGCAGTATTTT
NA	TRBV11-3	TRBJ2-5	CASSLERGSETQYF	TGTGCCAGCAGCTTAGAGAGAGGATCTGAGACCCAGTACTTC
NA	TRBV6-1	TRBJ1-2	CASSATFPGGYGYTF	TGTGCCAGCAGCGCGACATTCCCGGGGGGCTATGGCTACACCTTC
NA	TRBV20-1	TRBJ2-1	CSDSTNNEQFF	TGCAGTGACTCCACAAACAATGAGCAGTTCTTC
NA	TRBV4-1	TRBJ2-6	CASSQELLISGANVLTF	TGCGCCAGCAGCCAAGAGCTTCTCATCTCTGGGGCCAACGTCCTGACTTTC
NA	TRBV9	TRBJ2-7	CASSVAQFAEQYF	TGTGCCAGCAGCGTAGCCCAGTTCGCCGAGCAGTACTTC
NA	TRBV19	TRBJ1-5	CASSGELLLYQPQHF	TGTGCCAGTAGCGGCGAGCTCCTCCTCTATCAGCCCCAGCATTTT
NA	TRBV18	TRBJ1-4	CASSPGADRNEKLFF	TGTGCCAGCTCACCAGGAGCCGATCGCAATGAAAAACTGTTTTTT